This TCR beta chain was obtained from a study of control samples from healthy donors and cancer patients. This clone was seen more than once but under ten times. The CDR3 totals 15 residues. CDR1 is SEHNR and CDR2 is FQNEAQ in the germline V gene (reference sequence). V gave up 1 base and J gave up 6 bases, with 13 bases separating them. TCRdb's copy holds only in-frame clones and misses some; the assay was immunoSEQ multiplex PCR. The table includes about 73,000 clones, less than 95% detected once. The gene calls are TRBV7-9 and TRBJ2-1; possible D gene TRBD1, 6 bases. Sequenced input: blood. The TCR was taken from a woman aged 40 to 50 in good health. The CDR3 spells CASSLGGHRANEQFF. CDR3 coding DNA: TGTGCCAGCAGCTTAGGAGGACACAGGGCCAATGAGCAGTTCTTC.